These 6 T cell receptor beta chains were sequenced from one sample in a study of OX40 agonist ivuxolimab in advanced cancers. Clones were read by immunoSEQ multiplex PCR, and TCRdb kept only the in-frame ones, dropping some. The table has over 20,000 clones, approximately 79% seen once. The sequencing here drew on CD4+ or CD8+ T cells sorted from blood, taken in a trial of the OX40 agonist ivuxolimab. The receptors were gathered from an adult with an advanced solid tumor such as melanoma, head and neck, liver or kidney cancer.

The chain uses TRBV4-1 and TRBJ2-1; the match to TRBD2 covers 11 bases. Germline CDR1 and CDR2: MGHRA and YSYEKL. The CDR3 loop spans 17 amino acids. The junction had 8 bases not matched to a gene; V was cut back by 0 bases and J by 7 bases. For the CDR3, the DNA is TGCGCCAGCAGCCAAGACCGAACTAGCGGGAGTTTAAATGAGCAGTTCTTC. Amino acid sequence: CASSQDRTSGSLNEQFF.

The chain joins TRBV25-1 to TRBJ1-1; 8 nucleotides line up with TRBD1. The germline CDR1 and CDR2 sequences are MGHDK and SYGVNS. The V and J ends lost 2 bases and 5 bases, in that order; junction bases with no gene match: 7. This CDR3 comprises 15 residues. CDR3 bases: TGTGCCAGCAGTGAACCCCAGGGGGCGGCTACTGAAGCTTTCTTT. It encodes CASSEPQGAATEAFF.

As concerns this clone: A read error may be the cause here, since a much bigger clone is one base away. The CDR3, as DNA: TGTGCCAGCGGACAGGGGAACACCGGGGAGCTGTTTTTT. It specifies CASGQGNTGELFF. The chain employs TRBV9 and TRBJ2-2; 8 nucleotides match TRBD1. The CDR3 consists of 13 residues. The junction had 0 bases not matched to a gene; V was cut back by 7 bases and J by 1 base. Germline V gene data show CDR1 as SGDLS and CDR2 as YYNGEE.

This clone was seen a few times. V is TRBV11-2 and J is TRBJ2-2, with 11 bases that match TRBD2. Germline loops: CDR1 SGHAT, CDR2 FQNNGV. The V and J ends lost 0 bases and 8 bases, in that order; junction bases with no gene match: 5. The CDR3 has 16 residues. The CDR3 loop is CASSLEASGGFGELFF. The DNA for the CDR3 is TGTGCCAGCAGCTTAGAAGCTAGCGGGGGGTTTGGGGAGCTGTTTTTT.

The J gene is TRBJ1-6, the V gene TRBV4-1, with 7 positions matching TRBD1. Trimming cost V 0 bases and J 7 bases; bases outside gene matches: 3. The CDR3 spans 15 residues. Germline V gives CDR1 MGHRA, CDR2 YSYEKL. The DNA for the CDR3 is TGCGCCAGCAGCCAAGATACGGGACAGAATTCACCCCTCCACTTT. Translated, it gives CASSQDTGQNSPLHF.

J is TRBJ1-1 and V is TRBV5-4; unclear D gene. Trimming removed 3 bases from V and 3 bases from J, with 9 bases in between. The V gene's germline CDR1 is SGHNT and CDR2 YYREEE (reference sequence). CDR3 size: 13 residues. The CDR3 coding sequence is TGTGCCAGCAGCTCACAGTCTCACACTGAAGCTTTCTTT. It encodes CASSSQSHTEAFF.